These 12 T cell receptor beta chains were all obtained from the same sample, sequenced in a study of T cell repertoires in cytomegalovirus infection. Each CDR3 protein gets one entry after TCRdb re-called the reads with MiXCR. The table shows some 300,000 distinct CDR3 sequences, with around 9.1% occurring only once. The sequenced sample consisted of PBMCs. The receptors here all came from a human donor in good health (CMV status not recorded). Some clones in this sample may be carry-over from other donors' samples.

This clonotype was counted at least ten times. The V call is TRBV7-6, the J call TRBJ1-1; D uncertain. Germline loops: CDR1 SGHVS, CDR2 FNYEAQ. The CDR3 is made up of 15 amino acids. V dropped 5 bases and J dropped 1 base, with 14 bases sitting between them. The CDR3 spells CASSPSVGWNTEAFF. As DNA, the CDR3 is TGTGCCAGCAGCCCGAGTGTCGGATGGAACACTGAAGCTTTCTTT.

This clonotype was detected many times. The rearrangement uses TRBV29-1 and TRBJ2-3, with a possible D match to TRBD2 (6 bases). V lost 1 base and J 4 bases, leaving 12 bases between the germline ends. The CDR3 is made up of 14 amino acids. Germline V gene data show CDR1 as SQVTM and CDR2 as ANQGSEA. The CDR3 here is CSVEVRRGSDTQYF. CDR3 nucleotides: TGCAGCGTTGAAGTAAGGCGGGGTTCAGATACGCAGTATTTT.

This clonotype was detected ten times or more. The chain links TRBV7-9 to TRBJ1-1, with TRBD1 matching 9 bases. With V trimmed by 11 bases and J by 1 base, 8 bases remained unmatched. CDR3 length equals 14 residues. Germline-derived CDR1 and CDR2 are SEHNR and FQNEAQ (reference sequence). Written as DNA, the CDR3 is TGTGCCTTCAGAAGGGACAGGGAGAACACTGAAGCTTTCTTT. Amino acid sequence: CAFRRDRENTEAFF.

This clonotype showed up many times. The J gene is TRBJ1-1, the V gene TRBV7-2, with 7 nucleotides matching TRBD1. Losses at the gene ends were 3 bases for V and 4 bases for J; bases not matched to a gene: 17. The germline V gene encodes CDR1 SGHTA and CDR2 FQGNSA. The CDR3 length is 18 residues. The CDR3 bases are TGTGCCAGCAGCTTCCCTGGACAGGCTTCTACTTGGCGCACTGAAGCTTTCTTT. Translation gives CASSFPGQASTWRTEAFF.

This clonotype was observed a handful of times. The J gene is TRBJ1-6, the V gene TRBV3-1, with a tentative D call TRBD1 (6 bases). Trimming removed 4 bases at V and 7 bases at J, with 17 bases between. This CDR3 contains 16 residues. CDR1 is LGHDT and CDR2 is YNNKEL in the germline V gene (reference sequence). The CDR3 DNA reads TGTGCCAGCAGCCCCCTTCCGGGGGGGGCCAATTCACCCCTCCACTTT. This encodes CASSPLPGGANSPLHF.

The table lists this clonotype with many counts. The chain links TRBV11-2 to TRBJ2-7, with D possibly being TRBD2 (6 bases). CDR3 length equals 14 residues. V dropped 5 bases and J dropped 6 bases, with 17 bases sitting between them. Germline lookup yields CDR1 SGHAT and CDR2 FQNNGV. CDR3 in amino acids: CASSPSPYGGEQYV. For the CDR3, the DNA is TGTGCCAGCAGCCCCTCCCCGTACGGGGGCGAGCAGTACGTC.

This clonotype was counted only a few times. This sequence joins TRBV7-1 and TRBJ1-6, with D possibly matching TRBD1 (6 bases). Being an ORF, TRBV7-1 has a function that is uncertain. Trimming took off 5 bases at V and 9 bases at J, with 8 bases between the two ends. This CDR3 has 12 amino acids. Here the CDR3 reads CASSRGSSPLHF. The DNA for the CDR3 is TGTGCCAGCAGCAGGGGGAGTTCACCCCTCCACTTT.

V and J are TRBV19 and TRBJ2-1, with TRBD2 as a possible D gene (5 bases). The ends were cut back, 7 bases at V and 0 bases at J, with 16 bases in the middle. Germline CDR1 is LNHDA and CDR2 is SQIVND (reference sequence). This CDR3 is built from 16 residues. The CDR3 sequence: CASIPRSRGSYNEQFF. Here the CDR3 DNA reads TGTGCCAGTATCCCTCGGTCCCGGGGCTCCTACAATGAGCAGTTCTTC.

In its sample, this clonotype was seen many times. V and J are TRBV19 and TRBJ1-4; 8 bases fit TRBD1. Looked up from germline, CDR1 is LNHDA and CDR2 is SQIVND (reference sequence). CDR3 length equals 15 residues. The V and J ends lost 5 bases and 1 base, in that order; junction bases with no gene match: 3. CDR3 region: CASSATGVTNEKLFF. The CDR3 DNA reads as TGTGCCAGTAGTGCGACAGGGGTAACTAATGAAAAACTGTTTTTT.

This clonotype was recorded many times. The genes are TRBV20-1 and TRBJ2-3; the D gene is possibly TRBD2 (6 bases). Trimming left V 1 base short and J 7 bases short, with 12 bases between. The CDR3 contains 13 residues. Germline loops: CDR1 DFQATT, CDR2 SNEGSKA (reference sequence). The CDR3 sequence: CSARAGLRYTQYF. CDR3 DNA: TGCAGTGCTAGAGCCGGACTAAGGTATACGCAGTATTTT.

The CDR3 DNA reads TGTGCCAGCAGCCCTGCGGGGGGGGCTTACAATGAGCAGTTCTTC. This translates into CASSPAGGAYNEQFF. The chain couples TRBV5-4 to TRBJ2-1; 9 bases map to TRBD2. Germline V gene sequence: CDR1 SGHNT, CDR2 YYREEE (reference sequence). The ends lost 4 bases at V and 4 bases at J; junction bases unmatched: 6. The CDR3 spans 15 residues.

This clonotype was seen more than once but under ten times. The chain employs TRBV20-1 and TRBJ1-6, with no clear D. V was cut by 1 base and J by 7 bases, with 8 bases left in between. The CDR3 is 13 amino acids. Germline V gives CDR1 DFQATT, CDR2 SNEGSKA (reference sequence). CDR3 protein: CSARVPGNSPLHF. The CDR3 region has the DNA TGCAGTGCTAGAGTGCCAGGAAATTCACCCCTCCACTTT.